This is a list of T cell receptor beta chains from one sample in a study of early T cells in non-severe SARS-CoV-2 infection. MiXCR, run by TCRdb on the 5' RACE reads, gives a single entry per CDR3 protein. The profile shows 45,000 to 70,000 distinct CDR3 sequences, roughly 7.8% of them singletons. The sample here was whole blood, taken at baseline. These receptors were taken from an adult who was a healthcare worker with PCR-confirmed SARS-CoV-2 infection or an uninfected control (not recorded which). Each CDR3 is given with its conserved first and last residue. Each record gives: D gene, V gene, J gene, clone size, CDR3 protein, CDR3 DNA. The D gene is left open where the match is weak. Clone size appears in some rows only: once, few, many, or a class for an expanded clone.

>TRBD1|TRBV28|TRBJ2-7|.
CASSSGQSYEQYF
TGTGCCAGCAGTTCGGGACAGTCCTACGAGCAGTACTTC
>TRBD2|TRBV4-2|TRBJ2-1|few
CASSQARGSGRQGDGNEQFF
TGTGCCAGCAGCCAAGCCCGGGGTAGCGGGAGGCAGGGGGACGGCAATGAGCAGTTCTTC
>.|TRBV10-3|TRBJ1-1|many
CAISESSGMNTEAFF
TGTGCCATCAGTGAATCGTCAGGAATGAACACTGAAGCTTTCTTT
>TRBD1|TRBV7-9|TRBJ2-3|few
CASSLISGGQYF
TGTGCCAGCAGCTTGATCTCAGGGGGGCAGTATTTT
>TRBD1|TRBV7-6|TRBJ1-4|many
CASSSRWDRGSEKLFF
TGTGCCAGCAGTTCCCGCTGGGACAGGGGGAGTGAAAAACTGTTTTTT
>TRBD1|TRBV14|TRBJ2-2|few
CASSPRQGGFRELFF
TGTGCCAGCAGCCCCCGACAGGGGGGTTTCCGGGAGCTGTTTTTT
>.|TRBV30|TRBJ1-1|.
CAWKRTEAFF
TGTGCCTGGAAGAGGACTGAAGCTTTCTTT
>.|TRBV5-1|TRBJ2-1|.
CAIKAGNEQFF
TGCGCCATAAAAGCGGGCAATGAGCAGTTCTTC
>TRBD2|TRBV20-1|TRBJ2-7|.
CSARDPIGSSGRVAYEQYF
TGCAGTGCTAGAGATCCGATCGGCAGTAGCGGGAGGGTTGCCTACGAGCAGTACTTC
>.|TRBV9|TRBJ2-7|.
CASSPTASPTYEQYF
TGTGCCAGCAGCCCCACCGCTTCTCCAACCTACGAGCAGTACTTC
>.|TRBV6-1|TRBJ2-3|many
CASSEVRSTDTQYF
TGTGCCAGCAGTGAAGTCAGAAGCACAGATACGCAGTATTTT
>.|TRBV28|TRBJ2-7|many
CASSLQGNEQYF
TGTGCCAGCAGTTTACAGGGGAACGAGCAGTACTTC
>TRBD1|TRBV28|TRBJ2-3|few
CASTRPGTGGDTQYF
TGTGCCAGCACTCGCCCCGGGACAGGGGGTGATACGCAGTATTTT
>.|TRBV28|TRBJ1-2|many
CASSFPTANYGYTF
TGTGCCAGCAGTTTCCCGACAGCCAACTATGGCTACACCTTC
>.|TRBV5-4|TRBJ1-1|.
CASSLDLTTEAFF
TGTGCCAGCAGCTTGGACCTTACCACTGAAGCTTTCTTT
>.|TRBV12-3/TRBV12-4|TRBJ1-4|few
CASSFGGQSYATNEKLFF
TGTGCCAGCAGTTTCGGTGGACAGTCTTATGCAACTAATGAAAAACTGTTTTTT
>.|TRBV12-3/TRBV12-4|TRBJ2-2|few
CASSFALGELFF
TGTGCCAGCAGTTTTGCGTTAGGGGAGCTGTTTTTT
>TRBD2|TRBV28|TRBJ2-7|many
CASRGTSGRAFYEQYF
TGTGCCAGCCGGGGGACTAGCGGGAGGGCCTTCTACGAGCAGTACTTC
>TRBD2|TRBV5-1|TRBJ2-5|few
CASSFTIAGVGETQYF
TGCGCCAGCAGCTTTACGATAGCGGGAGTGGGAGAGACCCAGTACTTC
>TRBD2|TRBV3-1|TRBJ2-3|many
CASSQVAEREPTDTQYF
TGTGCCAGCAGCCAAGTAGCAGAGCGGGAGCCCACAGATACGCAGTATTTT
>TRBD2|TRBV20-1|TRBJ2-5|few
CSASLGGRNQETQYF
TGCAGTGCCTCTTTGGGCGGGAGGAATCAAGAGACCCAGTACTTC
>.|TRBV19|TRBJ2-5|few
CASSNRETQYF
TGTGCCAGTAGTAATCGGGAGACCCAGTACTTC
>.|TRBV7-6|TRBJ2-2|few
CASSLAVAPNTGELFF
TGTGCCAGCAGCTTAGCGGTTGCACCGAACACCGGGGAGCTGTTTTTT
>.|TRBV20-1|TRBJ1-5|.
CSARGPNQPQHF
TGCAGTGCGAGAGGGCCAAATCAGCCCCAGCATTTT
>.|TRBV5-1|TRBJ2-5|few
CASRTNGQTIETQYF
TGCGCCAGCAGAACCAATGGACAGACGATAGAGACCCAGTACTTC
>.|TRBV30|TRBJ2-1|.
CACKIGATLVDEQFF
TGTGCCTGCAAGATAGGGGCGACCCTCGTTGATGAGCAGTTCTTC
>TRBD1|TRBV28|TRBJ1-4|.
CASSSGQGTEKLFF
TGTGCCAGCAGTTCGGGACAGGGGACTGAAAAACTGTTTTTT
>.|TRBV5-1|TRBJ1-2|few
CASSSRLAGRNYGYTF
TGCGCCAGCAGCTCCAGACTGGCAGGGAGAAACTATGGCTACACCTTC
>.|TRBV15|TRBJ1-5|many
CATSREEGGAGQPQHF
TGTGCCACCAGCAGAGAAGAGGGGGGCGCCGGCCAGCCCCAGCATTTT
>.|TRBV7-9|TRBJ2-2|few
CASSRDRGGVTGELFF
TGTGCCAGCAGCAGAGACCGGGGAGGTGTAACCGGGGAGCTGTTTTTT
>TRBD2|TRBV28|TRBJ2-5|few
CASRSATLAGRETQYF
TGTGCCAGCAGGTCGGCAACTCTAGCGGGCAGGGAGACCCAGTACTTC
>.|TRBV11-2|TRBJ2-3|few
CASSLNVGYTDTQYF
TGTGCCAGCAGCTTGAACGTGGGGTACACAGATACGCAGTATTTT
>.|TRBV5-1|TRBJ2-3|many
CASSFLVPTDTQYF
TGCGCCAGCAGCTTTTTGGTGCCAACAGATACGCAGTATTTT
>.|TRBV20-1|TRBJ2-1|few
CSAIIPGESYNEQFF
TGCAGTGCTATCATCCCGGGAGAGAGCTACAATGAGCAGTTCTTC
>TRBD1|TRBV7-9|TRBJ2-5|few
CASSTTGGQETQYF
TGTGCCAGCAGCACGACAGGGGGCCAAGAGACCCAGTACTTC
>.|TRBV7-2|TRBJ1-3|many
CASSLVLGGRYSGNTIYF
TGTGCCAGCAGCTTAGTTCTAGGAGGCAGATACTCTGGAAACACCATATATTTT
>.|TRBV30|TRBJ2-1|many
CAWSVAPGRGEQFF
TGTGCCTGGAGTGTAGCTCCGGGACGTGGTGAGCAGTTCTTC
>TRBD2|TRBV12-3/TRBV12-4|TRBJ2-2|.
CASSLGGLADITGELFF
TGTGCCAGCAGTTTGGGAGGACTAGCAGACATCACCGGGGAGCTGTTTTTT
>TRBD1|TRBV7-9|TRBJ2-3|few
CASSFVQGARRALTDTQYF
TGTGCCAGCAGCTTCGTACAGGGGGCTAGGAGGGCCCTCACAGATACGCAGTATTTT
>.|TRBV6-1|TRBJ2-3|many
CASSEPGGSTDTQYF
TGTGCCAGCAGTGAACCAGGGGGGAGCACAGATACGCAGTATTTT
>TRBD1|TRBV20-1|TRBJ2-5|.
CSVRQGPQETQYF
TGCAGTGTAAGACAGGGCCCCCAAGAGACCCAGTACTTC
>.|TRBV7-3|TRBJ1-5|many
CASSQSNQPQHF
TGTGCCAGCAGCCAGAGCAATCAGCCCCAGCATTTT
>.|TRBV6-1|TRBJ2-5|few
CASSDPGAAQYF
TGTGCCAGCAGTGATCCCGGCGCGGCCCAGTACTTC
>.|TRBV20-1|TRBJ1-5|.
CSAETTDYSNQPQHF
TGCAGTGCTGAGACGACAGACTATTCCAATCAGCCCCAGCATTTT
>TRBD2|TRBV18|TRBJ2-7|many
CASSETSGSSYEQYF
TGTGCCAGCTCAGAAACTAGCGGGAGTTCCTACGAGCAGTACTTC
>TRBD1|TRBV7-2|TRBJ1-1|many
CASSRDRARTEAFF
TGTGCCAGCAGCCGAGACAGGGCAAGGACTGAAGCTTTCTTT
>.|TRBV20-1|TRBJ2-3|few
CSANMPKSTDTQYF
TGCAGTGCTAATATGCCCAAAAGCACAGATACGCAGTATTTT
>.|TRBV20-1|TRBJ1-1|few
CSASMAMNTEAFF
TGCAGTGCTAGTATGGCCATGAACACTGAAGCTTTCTTT